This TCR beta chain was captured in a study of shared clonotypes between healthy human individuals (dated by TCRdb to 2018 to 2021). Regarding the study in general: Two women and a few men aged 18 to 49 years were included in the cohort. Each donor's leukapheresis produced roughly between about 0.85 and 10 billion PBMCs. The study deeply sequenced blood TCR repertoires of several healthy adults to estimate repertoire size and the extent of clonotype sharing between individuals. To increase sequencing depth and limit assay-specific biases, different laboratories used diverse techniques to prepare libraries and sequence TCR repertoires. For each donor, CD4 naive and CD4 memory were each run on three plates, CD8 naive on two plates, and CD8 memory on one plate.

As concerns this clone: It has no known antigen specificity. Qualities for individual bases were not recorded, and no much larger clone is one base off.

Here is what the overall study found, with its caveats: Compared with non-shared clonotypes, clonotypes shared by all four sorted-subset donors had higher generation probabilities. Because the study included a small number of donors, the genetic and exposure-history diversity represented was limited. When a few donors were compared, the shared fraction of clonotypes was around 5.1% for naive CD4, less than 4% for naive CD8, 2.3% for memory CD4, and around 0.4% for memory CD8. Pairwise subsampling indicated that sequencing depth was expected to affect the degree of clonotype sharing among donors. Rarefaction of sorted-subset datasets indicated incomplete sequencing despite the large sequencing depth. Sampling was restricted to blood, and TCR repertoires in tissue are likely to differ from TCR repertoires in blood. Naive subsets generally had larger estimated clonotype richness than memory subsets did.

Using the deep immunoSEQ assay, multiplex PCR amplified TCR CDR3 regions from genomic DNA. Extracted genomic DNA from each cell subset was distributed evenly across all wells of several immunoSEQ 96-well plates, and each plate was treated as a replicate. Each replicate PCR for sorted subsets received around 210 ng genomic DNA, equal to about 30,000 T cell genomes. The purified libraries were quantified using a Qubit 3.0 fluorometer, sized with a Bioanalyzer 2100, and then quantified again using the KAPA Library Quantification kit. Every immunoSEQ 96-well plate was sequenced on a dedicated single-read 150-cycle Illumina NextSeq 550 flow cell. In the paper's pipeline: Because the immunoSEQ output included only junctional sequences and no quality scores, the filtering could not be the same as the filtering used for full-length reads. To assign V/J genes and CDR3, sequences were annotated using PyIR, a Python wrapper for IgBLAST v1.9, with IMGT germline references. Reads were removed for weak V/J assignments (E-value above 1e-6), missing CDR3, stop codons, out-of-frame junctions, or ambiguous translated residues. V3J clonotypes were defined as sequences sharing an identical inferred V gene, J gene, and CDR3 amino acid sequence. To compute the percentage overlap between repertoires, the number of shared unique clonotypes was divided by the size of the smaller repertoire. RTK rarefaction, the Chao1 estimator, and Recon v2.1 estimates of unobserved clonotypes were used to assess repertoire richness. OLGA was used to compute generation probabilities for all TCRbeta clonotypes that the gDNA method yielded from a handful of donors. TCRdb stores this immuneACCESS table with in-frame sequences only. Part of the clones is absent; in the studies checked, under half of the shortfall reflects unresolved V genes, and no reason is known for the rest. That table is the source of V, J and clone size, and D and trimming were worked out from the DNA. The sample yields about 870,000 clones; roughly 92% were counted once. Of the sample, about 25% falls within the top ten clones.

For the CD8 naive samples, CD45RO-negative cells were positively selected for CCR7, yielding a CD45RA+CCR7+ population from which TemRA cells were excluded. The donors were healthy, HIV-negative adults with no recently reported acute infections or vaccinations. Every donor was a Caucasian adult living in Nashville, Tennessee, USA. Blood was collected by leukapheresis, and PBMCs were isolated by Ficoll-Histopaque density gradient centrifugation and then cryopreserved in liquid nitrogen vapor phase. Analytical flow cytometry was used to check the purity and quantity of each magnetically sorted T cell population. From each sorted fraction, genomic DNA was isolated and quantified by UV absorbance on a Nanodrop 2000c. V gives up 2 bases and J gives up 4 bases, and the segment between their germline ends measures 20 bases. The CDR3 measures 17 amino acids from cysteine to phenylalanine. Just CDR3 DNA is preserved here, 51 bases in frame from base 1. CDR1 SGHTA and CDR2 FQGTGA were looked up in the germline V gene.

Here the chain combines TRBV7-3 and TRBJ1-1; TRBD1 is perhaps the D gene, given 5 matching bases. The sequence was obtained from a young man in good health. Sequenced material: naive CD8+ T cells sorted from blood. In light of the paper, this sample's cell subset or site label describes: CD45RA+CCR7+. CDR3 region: CASSLGPRERGLTEAFF. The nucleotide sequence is TGTGCCAGCAGCTTAGGCCCACGGGAGAGGGGACTCACTGAAGCTTTCTTT.